The 28 T cell receptor beta chains below all came from one sample that was sequenced in a study of post-analysis software for immune sequencing data. Regarding the study as a whole: Elevated frequency relative to controls characterized 4 or 5 TRBV segments in patients, TRBV5-6, TRBV5-1 and TRBV20-1 among them.

These TCRs are of unknown antigen specificity. The authors incorporated unique molecular identifiers into the TCR beta cDNA libraries. TCRdb fed the PCR reads into MiXCR, producing one record per CDR3 protein. The profile shows about 810,000 distinct CDR3 sequences, approximately 53% of them singletons. The sequenced sample was blood. The receptor source for this set is a girl aged 10-17 years with multiple sclerosis.

This clonotype has just a few counts. The V call is TRBV5-1, the J call TRBJ2-7; 9 nucleotides agree with TRBD1. This CDR3 region has 15 residues. CDR1 and CDR2 (germline): SGHRS, YFSETQ. V shed 4 bases, J shed 3 bases, and the junction held 8 bases outside the gene matches. For the CDR3, the DNA is TGCGCCAGCAGCACGGCCGGGACAGGGTACTACGAGCAGTACTTC. It specifies CASSTAGTGYYEQYF.

The chain couples TRBV27 to TRBJ2-7; possible D gene TRBD2, 6 bases. The V end was cut by 7 bases, the J end by 6 bases, with 19 bases between. The CDR3 contains 14 residues. The V gene's germline CDR1 is MNHEY and CDR2 SMNVEV (reference sequence). The CDR3 region is CASNPWGETSEQYF. The CDR3 DNA reads as TGTGCCAGCAACCCGTGGGGGGAGACCTCCGAGCAGTACTTC.

This clonotype was seen a few times. V gene TRBV20-1 combines with J gene TRBJ1-4, with D uncertain. V lost 1 base and J lost 0, with 12 bases in between. Germline lookup yields CDR1 DFQATT and CDR2 SNEGSKA (reference sequence). The CDR3 loop spans 16 amino acids. The CDR3 loop reads CSARAEGSATNEKLFF. CDR3 DNA sequence: TGCAGTGCTAGAGCGGAGGGATCGGCAACTAATGAAAAACTGTTTTTT.

This clonotype occurred a few times. The chain uses TRBV5-1 and TRBJ1-2; no clear D. Per germline, CDR1 SGHRS and CDR2 YFSETQ. The CDR3 contains 14 residues. V gave up 0 bases and J gave up 1 base, with 7 bases separating them. The CDR3 region is CASSLAVVNYGYTF. CDR3 nucleotide sequence: TGCGCCAGCAGCTTGGCGGTCGTTAACTATGGCTACACCTTC. Combining the CDR3 with reference TRBV5-1 and TRBJ1-2 gives the whole variable domain KAGVTQTPRYLIKTRGQQVTLSCSPISGHRSVSWYQQTPGQGLQFLFEYFSETQRNKGNFPGRFSGRQFSNSRSEMNVSTLELGDSALYLCASSLAVVNYGYTFGSGTRLTVV.

The rearrangement joins TRBV20-1 to TRBJ2-5; D not certain. V was trimmed by 3 bases and J by 2 bases, leaving 10 bases between them. CDR1 is DFQATT, CDR2 SNEGSKA, per germline (reference sequence). The CDR3 spans 13 residues. In nucleotides, the CDR3 is TGCAGTGCTAGTGTGGCAGGTCAAGAGACCCAGTACTTC. Protein product: CSASVAGQETQYF.

The chain joins TRBV7-3 to TRBJ2-1; a possible D gene is TRBD2 (6 bases). Germline values: CDR1 SGHTA, CDR2 FQGTGA. This CDR3 is 13 amino acids long. V was clipped by 4 bases and J by 4 bases, with 8 bases between them. CDR3 amino acids: CASSSTSYNEQFF. For the CDR3, the DNA is TGTGCCAGCAGCTCGACTAGTTACAATGAGCAGTTCTTC.

This clonotype appeared many times. V is TRBV20-1 and J is TRBJ2-1; possible D gene TRBD2, 5 bases. The V gene lost 3 bases and the J gene lost 0 bases, with 9 bases spanning the gap. The CDR3 is 14 residues long. Per germline, CDR1 DFQATT and CDR2 SNEGSKA (reference sequence). The CDR3 DNA reads as TGCAGTGCTAGCTCTACTAGCTCCTACAATGAGCAGTTCTTC. It specifies CSASSTSSYNEQFF.

The chain employs TRBV5-4 and TRBJ2-7; D remains unclear. This CDR3 is built from 12 residues. V lost 3 bases and J 6 bases, leaving 10 bases between the germline ends. The V gene's germline CDR1 is SGHNT and CDR2 YYREEE (reference sequence). CDR3 residues: CASSWAEAEQYF. In DNA, the CDR3 is TGTGCCAGCAGCTGGGCCGAAGCCGAGCAGTACTTC.

This chain joins TRBV12-3 or TRBV12-4 and TRBJ2-4; TRBD1 aligns across 9 bases. This CDR3 has 17 residues. The trim removed 7 bases at V and 2 bases at J, leaving 12 bases unmatched. The CDR3 sequence: CASTQLRTGESKNIQYF. Written as DNA, the CDR3 is TGTGCCAGCACCCAACTACGGACAGGGGAGTCCAAAAACATTCAGTACTTC.

This clonotype came up a few times. The V call is TRBV2, the J call TRBJ1-2, with D possibly TRBD1 on 5 matching bases. There are 14 residues in the CDR3. Trimming took 7 bases from V and 5 from J, leaving 17 bases between them. In germline, CDR1 is SNHLY, CDR2 FYNNEI. CDR3 DNA sequence: TGTGCCAGCACGGAGAGGGGTTCGGTGTATGGCTACACCTTC. Its protein product is CASTERGSVYGYTF.

This chain uses TRBV20-1 with TRBJ1-5; 9 bases line up with TRBD1. This CDR3 contains 14 residues. Germline V gene data show CDR1 as DFQATT and CDR2 as SNEGSKA (reference sequence). V gave up 6 bases and J gave up 3 bases; unmatched junction bases: 6. DNA for the CDR3: TGCAGTGCCCCGGACAGGGGCGACAATCAGCCCCAGCATTTT. Translating it yields CSAPDRGDNQPQHF.

The genes are TRBV5-1 and TRBJ1-2; tentative D call: TRBD1 (6 bases). Trimming stripped 0 bases from V and 7 bases from J, with 13 bases between. This CDR3 has 14 residues. CDR1 SGHRS and CDR2 YFSETQ come from the germline V gene. CDR3 in amino acids: CASSLEPGAGGYTF. The CDR3 DNA sequence: TGCGCCAGCAGCTTGGAGCCGGGGGCGGGTGGCTACACCTTC. The variable domain in full, completed from reference TRBV5-1 and TRBJ1-2, reads KAGVTQTPRYLIKTRGQQVTLSCSPISGHRSVSWYQQTPGQGLQFLFEYFSETQRNKGNFPGRFSGRQFSNSRSEMNVSTLELGDSALYLCASSLEPGAGGYTFGSGTRLTVV.

The chain combines TRBV20-1 with TRBJ2-7; 8 bases fit TRBD2. The J call may not be correct, given that the DNA end is closer to TRBJ2-1. The CDR3 sequence is 16 residues long. Germline assignment: CDR1 DFQATT and CDR2 SNEGSKA (reference sequence). The CDR3 sequence: CSASGLARRPKSEQFF. CDR3 in DNA: TGCAGTGCTAGCGGACTAGCCCGAAGGCCCAAATCAGAGCAGTTCTTC.

The CDR3 nucleotides read TGTGCCATCAGTGAGACAGGGCTGGAGCAGTACTTC. Amino acids: CAISETGLEQYF. The chain joins TRBV10-3 to TRBJ2-7; TRBD1 is a possible D gene (6 bases). CDR3 length: 12 residues. Trimming left V 2 bases short and J 7 bases short, with 9 bases between. Germline CDR1 reads ENHRY; CDR2 reads SYGVKD.

The chain employs TRBV2 and TRBJ2-7, with 9 bases that match TRBD1. Losses at the gene ends were 7 bases for V and 2 bases for J; bases not matched to a gene: 6. Germline lookup yields CDR1 SNHLY and CDR2 FYNNEI. This CDR3 is built from 14 residues. The DNA for the CDR3 is TGTGCCAGCACCTGGACAGGGGCCCCCTACGAGCAGTACTTC. This gives the protein CASTWTGAPYEQYF.

V gene TRBV14 combines with J gene TRBJ1-2; 12 nucleotides match TRBD1. CDR1 SGHDN and CDR2 FVKESK come from the germline V gene. The CDR3 is 17 residues long. After removal of 4 bases from V and 4 bases from J, the junction contained 10 bases not matched to a gene. The CDR3 DNA is TGTGCCAGCAGCCCGTCTGTCGGGACAGGGGGCGTCTATGGCTACACCTTC. Its protein is CASSPSVGTGGVYGYTF.

This chain uses TRBV20-1 with TRBJ2-1, with D possibly TRBD2 on 6 matching bases. The V end was cut by 6 bases, the J end by 0 bases, with 12 bases between. The CDR3 covers 14 residues. Germline assignment: CDR1 DFQATT and CDR2 SNEGSKA (reference sequence). The DNA for the CDR3 is TGCAGTGCCACTCTAGCGACCTCCTACAATGAGCAGTTCTTC. As protein: CSATLATSYNEQFF.

The chain carries TRBV20-1 and TRBJ2-1, with D perhaps TRBD2 (5 bases). CDR3 length: 13 amino acids. Germline V gene data show CDR1 as DFQATT and CDR2 as SNEGSKA (reference sequence). Deletions cut 6 bases from V and 2 bases from J, with 11 bases between. The CDR3 loop is CSATMDAYNEQFF. CDR3 bases: TGCAGTGCGACTATGGACGCCTACAATGAGCAGTTCTTC.

This clonotype appeared a few times. The chain uses TRBV5-1 and TRBJ2-1; TRBD2 matches 11 bases. CDR1 and CDR2 (germline): SGHRS, YFSETQ. Trimming removed 5 bases from V and 4 bases from J; junction bases left unmatched: 14. The CDR3 loop spans 18 amino acids. The CDR3 sequence: CASRVWGSGRASYNEQFF. The CDR3 region has the DNA TGCGCCAGCAGAGTTTGGGGTAGCGGGAGGGCTTCTTACAATGAGCAGTTCTTC.

The chain links TRBV6-5 to TRBJ2-3; D may be TRBD1 (6 bases). Trimming removed 6 bases from V and 4 bases from J, with 17 bases in between. Germline V gene sequence: CDR1 MNHEY, CDR2 SVGAGI. The CDR3 is made up of 15 amino acids. The CDR3, as DNA: TGTGCCAGCAGACAGGGCCCTTCCCTCCCAGATACGCAGTATTTT. Translating gives CASRQGPSLPDTQYF.

The CDR3 DNA reads TGCAGTGCTAGAGGGCGCTCTAGCGGGGGGAGCACAGATACGCAGTATTTT. Translation: CSARGRSSGGSTDTQYF. The chain has TRBV20-1 and TRBJ2-3; 11 nucleotides line up with TRBD2. Germline V gene data show CDR1 as DFQATT and CDR2 as SNEGSKA (reference sequence). CDR3 length: 17 amino acids. The junction had 6 bases not matched to a gene; V was cut back by 1 base and J by 0 bases.

The CDR3 loop is CASSLQWGQGSNEQFF. DNA of the CDR3: TGCGCCAGCAGCCTACAATGGGGACAGGGATCCAATGAGCAGTTCTTC. The chain joins TRBV4-1 to TRBJ2-1, with 9 bases that match TRBD1. CDR3 length: 16 residues. With 4 bases clipped from V and 6 bases from J, the junction kept 10 bases outside the gene matches. Germline lookup yields CDR1 MGHRA and CDR2 YSYEKL.

This chain joins TRBV4-1 and TRBJ1-2, with a weak D call TRBD1 (6 bases). The V and J ends lost 5 bases and 4 bases respectively, with 11 bases between them. This CDR3 has 13 residues. Germline V gene data show CDR1 as MGHRA and CDR2 as YSYEKL. The CDR3 DNA reads as TGCGCCAGCAGCTCCTGGGACACCTATGGCTACACCTTC. Its translation is CASSSWDTYGYTF.

This sequence joins TRBV30 and TRBJ2-5; D unclear. CDR1 is GTSNPN, CDR2 SVGIG, per germline (reference sequence). The ends were cut back, 1 base at V and 4 bases at J, with 16 bases in the middle. This CDR3 contains 15 residues. The DNA of the CDR3 is TGTGCCTGGAGTGGTACTTCCGGGTTAGGAGAGACCCAGTACTTC. Its translation: CAWSGTSGLGETQYF.

The CDR3 DNA is TGTGCCACGGGACTAGCGGGAGTTGGCACAGATACGCAGTATTTT. Translation gives CATGLAGVGTDTQYF. This chain uses TRBV10-3 with TRBJ2-3; 14 bases map to TRBD2. With V trimmed by 10 bases and J by 1 base, 4 bases remained unmatched. The germline gives CDR1 ENHRY, CDR2 SYGVKD. The CDR3 runs to 15 residues.

The chain recombines TRBV20-1 with TRBJ2-7, with a possible D match to TRBD2 (6 bases). Germline V gene lookup returns CDR1 DFQATT and CDR2 SNEGSKA (reference sequence). Trimming removed 4 bases from V and 0 bases from J, with 13 bases in between. This CDR3 comprises 14 residues. The CDR3 nucleotides are TGCAGTGCTATGGGACTGGCGGCCTCCTACGAGCAGTACTTC. Encoded protein: CSAMGLAASYEQYF.

V gene TRBV12-3 or TRBV12-4 combines with J gene TRBJ2-5; D not certain. The better agreement between TRBJ2-7 and the DNA end casts doubt on the J call. This CDR3 has 16 residues. CDR3 protein: CASSRFHPTAAYEQYF. The CDR3 nucleotides are TGTGCCAGCAGCCGGTTCCATCCGACGGCAGCCTACGAGCAGTACTTC.

The rearrangement joins TRBV29-1 to TRBJ2-5; 11 positions agree with TRBD2. The J call may be in error: the DNA end matches TRBJ2-7 better. The germline gives CDR1 SQVTM, CDR2 ANQGSEA. The CDR3 is 14 amino acids. The CDR3 is CSVEKLLAGDEQYF. In DNA form, the CDR3 reads TGCAGCGTTGAGAAGTTACTAGCGGGAGACGAGCAGTACTTC.